This T cell receptor (beta chain) was captured by sequencing in a study of blood T cell repertoires in COVID-19. Turning to the study itself: Sample material is recorded as cDNA or gDNA derived from T cells, B-cell-depleted T cells, or PBMCs.

The CDR3 is made up of 16 amino acids. Germline V CDR1 and CDR2: MGHDK, SYGVNS. Trimming cost V 8 bases and J 10 bases; bases outside gene matches: 12. Per the authors' pipeline: Reference gene primers were amplified, and this amplification served to estimate nucleated cell counts. The data were produced by immunoSEQ multiplex PCR, yet TCRdb's version contains in-frame clones alone and is incomplete. V and J calls and clone size are given by that table; D and trimming were obtained from the DNA. The sample lists fewer than 350,000 clones, roughly 88% occurring once. Participants reported their clinical history, and cohort assignment relied on those reports.

V is TRBV25-1 and J is TRBJ1-6; TRBD1 matches at 12 bases. The sample taken for sequencing was PBMCs or T cells enriched from blood (not recorded which). The sequence was obtained from a woman between 25 and 40 years old who had recovered from COVID-19. Here the CDR3 reads CASRGTGGAWGSPLHF. In DNA, the CDR3 is TGTGCCAGCCGAGGGACAGGGGGCGCGTGGGGCTCACCCCTCCACTTT.